These 21 T cell receptor beta chains originate from one sample sequenced in a study of blood T cell repertoires in COVID-19. Measured with immunoSEQ multiplex PCR; TCRdb has only the in-frame clones, and not every one. The table includes fewer than 250,000 clones, roughly 84% detected once. The sequenced sample consisted of PBMCs or T cells enriched from blood (not recorded which). Receptors were obtained from a woman aged 40 to 50 who had recovered from COVID-19.

V gene TRBV3-1 (or the pseudogene TRBV3-2) combines with J gene TRBJ2-7; D is perhaps TRBD2 (6 bases). Per germline, CDR1 LGHDT and CDR2 YNNKEL (reference sequence). The V end lost 3 bases, the J end lost 6 bases, and 15 bases lay between the germline ends. The CDR3 runs 14 residues. The DNA of the CDR3 is TGTGCCAGCAGCCACAGGGACTGGAAGAGCGAGCAGTACTTC. It is translated as CASSHRDWKSEQYF.

This clone appeared a single time. V and J are TRBV2 and TRBJ1-5, with D uncertain. V dropped 6 bases and J dropped 3 bases, with 15 bases sitting between them. The CDR3 is 15 amino acids. The germline V gene encodes CDR1 SNHLY and CDR2 FYNNEI. Written as DNA, the CDR3 is TGTGCCAGCAGGCAACTCGGGTCTGACAATCAGCCCCAGCATTTT. Translation gives CASRQLGSDNQPQHF.

This clone was counted between two and nine times. The J gene is TRBJ1-5, the V gene TRBV27; maybe TRBD1 (5 bases). This CDR3 has 13 amino acids. V lost 6 bases, J lost 2 bases, and 8 bases lay in between. Germline-derived CDR1 and CDR2 are MNHEY and SMNVEV (reference sequence). This CDR3 reads CASSRAGNQPQHF. The CDR3 nucleotides are TGTGCCAGCAGCAGGGCAGGCAATCAGCCCCAGCATTTT.

The chain links TRBV5-8 to TRBJ1-5; D is unclear. The V gene lost 4 bases and the J gene lost 0 bases, with 20 bases spanning the gap. Germline loops: CDR1 SGHTS, CDR2 YDEGEE. CDR3 length: 18 residues. CDR3 in amino acids: CASSDDREQPSSNQPQHF. The CDR3 DNA follows: TGTGCCAGCAGCGACGACCGGGAACAACCCAGTAGCAATCAGCCCCAGCATTTT.

The gene calls are TRBV2 and TRBJ1-1, with D perhaps TRBD1 (5 bases). Germline V gives CDR1 SNHLY, CDR2 FYNNEI. The CDR3 has 13 residues. The ends were cut back, 6 bases at V and 1 base at J, with 9 bases in the middle. This CDR3 reads CASRETANTEAFF. In DNA form, the CDR3 reads TGTGCCAGCAGGGAGACAGCGAACACTGAAGCTTTCTTT.

This rearrangement joins TRBV18 to TRBJ1-2, with 7 positions matching TRBD1. The CDR3 length is 16 residues. The ends lost 0 bases at V and 5 bases at J; junction bases unmatched: 9. Germline lookup yields CDR1 KGHSH and CDR2 LQKENI. The CDR3: CASSPPSGTVAYGYTF. The CDR3 DNA reads as TGTGCCAGCTCACCACCTTCCGGGACAGTCGCATATGGCTACACCTTC. The variable domain in full, with the rest retrieved from reference TRBV18 and TRBJ1-2, is NAGVMQNPRHLVRRRGQEARLRCSPMKGHSHVYWYRQLPEEGLKFMVYLQKENIIDESGMPKERFSAEFPKEGPSILRIQQVVRGDSAAYFCASSPPSGTVAYGYTFGSGTRLTVV.

This sequence joins TRBV9 and TRBJ2-3; 11 nucleotides line up with TRBD2. J lost 6 bases, V lost 0 bases, and 3 bases had no gene match. CDR1 and CDR2 (germline): SGDLS, YYNGEE. The CDR3 is made up of 15 amino acids. In nucleotides, the CDR3 is TGTGCCAGCAGCGTAGACACTAGCGGGAGCGATACGCAGTATTTT. Its translation is CASSVDTSGSDTQYF.

The rearrangement joins TRBV24-1 to TRBJ2-2; weak D call: TRBD2 (6 bases). This CDR3 contains 16 residues. The germline V and J ends were trimmed by 2 bases and 3 bases, with 12 bases remaining between them. Germline CDR1 and CDR2: KGHDR and SFDVKD. CDR3 protein: CATSDYRSGDTGELFF. The CDR3 DNA follows: TGTGCCACCAGTGATTATAGGTCGGGGGACACCGGGGAGCTGTTTTTT.

The chain uses TRBV12-3 or TRBV12-4 and TRBJ1-1, with a possible D match to TRBD1 (5 bases). Trimming removed 5 bases from V and 8 bases from J, with 15 bases in between. The CDR3 has 13 residues. The CDR3 reads CASSGVRGGEAFF. As DNA, the CDR3 is TGTGCCAGCAGTGGGGTGCGGGGGGGAGAAGCTTTCTTT.

This chain uses TRBV9 with TRBJ1-1; TRBD1 agrees at 7 bases. The CDR3 covers 15 residues. Unmatched junction bases numbered 6, after V lost 3 bases and J lost 1 base. Germline loops: CDR1 SGDLS, CDR2 YYNGEE. Written as DNA, the CDR3 is TGTGCCAGCAGCGCGCTAACAGGGGCGAACACTGAAGCTTTCTTT. This encodes CASSALTGANTEAFF.

The chain links TRBV19 to TRBJ1-2, with D tentatively TRBD1 (6 bases). CDR1 and CDR2 (germline): LNHDA, SQIVND (reference sequence). Deletions cut 6 bases from V and 2 bases from J, with 16 bases between. This CDR3 has 15 residues. Written as DNA, the CDR3 is TGTGCCAGTAGACCACAGGGCCCCCTCAACTATGGCTACACCTTC. Amino acid sequence: CASRPQGPLNYGYTF.

The chain recombines TRBV28 with TRBJ2-3; TRBD2 agrees at 7 bases. Germline values: CDR1 MDHEN, CDR2 SYDVKM. Germline trimming cut 9 bases from V and 2 bases from J; bases unmatched to any gene: 8. The CDR3 is made up of 14 amino acids. The CDR3 sequence: CASTLAPHTDTQYF. In DNA, the CDR3 is TGTGCCAGTACACTAGCGCCTCACACAGATACGCAGTATTTT.

Remarks on this clone: Other DNA sequences in the sample encode the same CDR3. V gene TRBV5-4 combines with J gene TRBJ2-1; possibly TRBD2 for D (5 bases). This CDR3 spans 13 amino acids. Germline CDR1 reads SGHNT; CDR2 reads YYREEE (reference sequence). With 2 bases removed from V and 3 bases from J, the gap between germline ends came to 6 bases. Here the CDR3 DNA reads TGTGCCAGCAGCTTCACTAGCTACAATGAGCAGTTCTTC. It codes for CASSFTSYNEQFF.

V and J are TRBV28 and TRBJ2-1, with 8 bases lining up with TRBD2. This CDR3 is built from 18 residues. The V and J ends lost 6 bases and 7 bases, in that order; junction bases with no gene match: 20. CDR1 is MDHEN and CDR2 is SYDVKM in the germline V gene. The CDR3 here is CASRPTGYPAGGGNEQFF. CDR3 DNA sequence: TGTGCCAGCAGACCGACGGGCTACCCAGCCGGGGGGGGGAATGAGCAGTTCTTC.

J is TRBJ1-6 and V is TRBV9, with D unresolved. Germline CDR1 SGDLS, CDR2 YYNGEE. This CDR3 region has 14 residues. Trimming shortened V by 4 bases and J by 8 bases, and 13 bases separated the two germline ends. CDR3: CASSFAQEYSPLHF. The CDR3 region has the DNA TGTGCCAGCAGCTTCGCGCAGGAATATTCACCCCTCCACTTT.

The CDR3 region has the DNA TGTGCCAGATCCGGGGGACAGGGGGCTGGAGGGCAGTTCTTC. This encodes CARSGGQGAGGQFF. The chain is built from TRBV25-1 and TRBJ2-1; TRBD1 matches 12 bases. The germline V gene encodes CDR1 MGHDK and CDR2 SYGVNS. The V gene end was trimmed by 9 bases and the J gene end by 12 bases; junction bases not matched to a gene: 12. The CDR3 covers 14 residues.

This clone appeared a single time. CDR3 coding DNA: TGTGCCAGCAGTTTTCTCCTTAGACTAGCGGGCAATGAGCAGTTCTTC. Its translation: CASSFLLRLAGNEQFF. J is TRBJ2-1 and V is TRBV28; 10 bases line up with TRBD2. The CDR3 is 16 amino acids. The germline gives CDR1 MDHEN, CDR2 SYDVKM. The J segment lost 6 bases and the V segment lost 3 bases, leaving 8 bases of the junction unmatched.

This clone was counted between two and nine times. The gene calls are TRBV5-1 and TRBJ2-2; 8 bases map to TRBD2. The CDR3 is made up of 16 amino acids. From germline, CDR1 is SGHRS and CDR2 YFSETQ. J was trimmed by 5 bases and V by 1 base; bases with no gene match: 7. The CDR3 reads CASSLTAGVRTGELFF. Here the CDR3 DNA reads TGCGCCAGCAGCTTGACAGCGGGAGTCCGTACCGGGGAGCTGTTTTTT.

The chain joins TRBV18 to TRBJ2-7; 8 bases are a match to TRBD2. The CDR3 sequence is 13 residues long. Trimming at V came to 6 bases and at J to 6 bases, leaving 7 bases not matched to a gene. Germline CDR1 KGHSH, CDR2 LQKENI. CDR3 amino acids: CASSPGAGGEQYV. In nucleotides, the CDR3 is TGTGCCAGCTCCCCAGGGGCGGGAGGCGAGCAGTACGTC.

The chain couples TRBV19 to TRBJ1-1, with TRBD1 identical over 8 bases. After removal of 5 bases from V and 4 bases from J, the junction contained 9 bases not matched to a gene. Germline assignment: CDR1 LNHDA and CDR2 SQIVND (reference sequence). The CDR3 is 15 amino acids. CDR3 in amino acids: CASSEQGGVGTEAFF. CDR3 nucleotides: TGTGCCAGTAGTGAACAGGGGGGGGTGGGCACTGAAGCTTTCTTT.

The CDR3 loop is CASSFTRDTQYF. The CDR3 DNA reads TGTGCCAGCAGCTTCACTCGGGATACGCAGTATTTT. This chain connects TRBV7-8 to TRBJ2-3; unclear D gene. This CDR3 comprises 12 residues. The V end lost 3 bases, the J end lost 6 bases, and 7 bases lay between the germline ends. Germline values: CDR1 SGHVS, CDR2 FQNEAQ.